The next 14 T cell receptor beta chains were all read from a single sample in a study of identical twins. TCRdb redid the calling of the 5' RACE reads with MiXCR, one entry per CDR3 protein. The repertoire consists of a few hundred thousand distinct CDR3 sequences, with 15% to 20% occurring once and the leading ten covering approximately 12%. The sample was naive T cells sorted from blood. All receptors come from a man aged 50 to 60 in good health.

At least ten counts were recorded for this clonotype. This chain links TRBV29-1 with TRBJ2-7; D possibly matches TRBD1 or TRBD2 (5 bases each). The germline V gene encodes CDR1 SQVTM and CDR2 ANQGSEA. The CDR3 totals 12 residues. Deletions cut 3 bases from V and 4 bases from J, with 10 bases between. The CDR3 here is CSVEGPGYEQYF. The CDR3 nucleotides are TGCAGCGTTGAGGGACCGGGTTACGAGCAGTACTTC.

This clonotype was seen at least ten times. The chain couples TRBV12-3 or TRBV12-4 to TRBJ2-1; the match to TRBD2 covers 8 bases. This CDR3 is built from 14 residues. The trim removed 4 bases at V and 3 bases at J, leaving 2 bases unmatched. The CDR3 DNA reads as TGTGCCAGCAGTTATAGCGGGGTCTACAATGAGCAGTTCTTC. It yields the protein CASSYSGVYNEQFF.

The CDR3 region has the DNA TGTGCCAGCAGTTCATCAGGTTATCAGCCCCAGCATTTT. Encoded protein: CASSSSGYQPQHF. This chain connects TRBV12-3 or TRBV12-4 to TRBJ1-5; D is ambiguous. The CDR3 is 13 residues long. V was cut by 4 bases and J by 5 bases, with 9 bases left in between.

The chain joins TRBV5-1 to TRBJ1-2; 9 bases fit TRBD1. Losses at the gene ends were 5 bases for V and 4 bases for J; bases not matched to a gene: 6. Germline loops: CDR1 SGHRS, CDR2 YFSETQ. The CDR3 has 14 amino acids. The CDR3: CASSTGTGSYGYTF. The CDR3 nucleotides are TGCGCCAGCAGTACCGGGACAGGGAGCTATGGCTACACCTTC. Based on the CDR3 plus reference TRBV5-1 and TRBJ1-2, the full variable domain is KAGVTQTPRYLIKTRGQQVTLSCSPISGHRSVSWYQQTPGQGLQFLFEYFSETQRNKGNFPGRFSGRQFSNSRSEMNVSTLELGDSALYLCASSTGTGSYGYTFGSGTRLTVV.

The chain carries TRBV7-2 and TRBJ1-5; D remains ambiguous. The CDR3 is 15 residues long. Trimming took 0 bases from V and 0 from J, leaving 6 bases between them. CDR1 and CDR2 (germline): SGHTA, FQGNSA. Here the CDR3 reads CASSLAWVSNQPQHF. Here the CDR3 DNA reads TGTGCCAGCAGCTTAGCTTGGGTTAGCAATCAGCCCCAGCATTTT.

The chain has TRBV29-1 and TRBJ2-7; weak D call: TRBD1 (6 bases). Germline loops: CDR1 SQVTM, CDR2 ANQGSEA. This CDR3 region has 12 residues. V gave up 2 bases and J gave up 7 bases, with 12 bases separating them. Here the CDR3 DNA reads TGCAGCGTTGAATCAGGGGTAGGGGAGCAGTACTTC. Its protein product is CSVESGVGEQYF.

The J gene is TRBJ2-7, the V gene TRBV5-1, with D possibly matching TRBD1 (5 bases). Trimming removed 1 base at V and 0 bases at J, with 14 bases between. CDR1 and CDR2 from the germline V gene are SGHRS and YFSETQ. The CDR3 totals 16 residues. CDR3 protein: CASSLNGALSSYEQYF. CDR3 coding DNA: TGCGCCAGCAGCTTGAATGGGGCTTTGAGCTCCTACGAGCAGTACTTC.

In its sample, this clonotype was seen a few times. CDR3 nucleotides: TGTGCCAGCAGTTTTGATAGATGGGAGACCCAGTACTTC. This sequence encodes CASSFDRWETQYF. J is TRBJ2-5 and V is TRBV12-3 or TRBV12-4; D gene unclear. Trimming removed 3 bases from V and 5 bases from J, with 10 bases in between. This CDR3 has 13 residues.

This clonotype showed up just once. As DNA, the CDR3 is TGTGCCATCAGTGAGGGGGCAGATAGCAATCAGCCCCAGCATTTT. The encoded protein is CAISEGADSNQPQHF. The V and J genes are TRBV10-3 and TRBJ1-5, with TRBD1 as a possible D gene (5 bases). Germline lookup yields CDR1 ENHRY and CDR2 SYGVKD. The CDR3 has 15 amino acids. Between the trimmed V and J ends, which lost 2 bases and 0 bases, there was a span of 8 bases.

The chain links TRBV19 to TRBJ2-1; D is possibly TRBD1 (6 bases). The germline V and J ends were trimmed by 7 bases and 9 bases, with 10 bases remaining between them. The CDR3 runs 11 residues. Germline CDR1 is LNHDA and CDR2 is SQIVND (reference sequence). The chain's CDR3 is CASTKDSEQFF. As DNA, the CDR3 is TGTGCCAGTACCAAGGACAGTGAGCAGTTCTTC.

At least ten counts were recorded for this clonotype. The chain has TRBV5-1 and TRBJ2-5; 7 bases are a match to TRBD1. Germline V lookup: CDR1 SGHRS, CDR2 YFSETQ. The J segment lost 1 base and the V segment lost 1 base, leaving 16 bases of the junction unmatched. The CDR3 has 19 amino acids. Here the CDR3 DNA reads TGCGCCAGCAGCTTGCCTGTAGGGGGCGCATGGGGTGTCCAAGAGACCCAGTACTTC. Its protein is CASSLPVGGAWGVQETQYF.

The chain is built from TRBV28 and TRBJ2-7; unclear D gene. Germline CDR1 reads MDHEN; CDR2 reads SYDVKM. V shed 2 bases and J shed 3 bases, with 8 bases lying between them. The CDR3 contains 13 residues. The CDR3 spells CASSLPRYYEQYF. The CDR3 bases are TGTGCCAGCAGTTTACCAAGATACTACGAGCAGTACTTC.

This clonotype was counted a few times. The genes are TRBV6-2 or TRBV6-3 and TRBJ1-4; 7 bases match TRBD1. CDR1 is MNHEY, CDR2 SVGEGT, per germline. The CDR3 runs to 17 residues. Germline trimming cut 6 bases from V and 10 bases from J; bases unmatched to any gene: 20. CDR3 in amino acids: CASSYERSGTDPGKLFF. For the CDR3, the DNA is TGTGCCAGCAGCTACGAACGTTCCGGGACAGATCCTGGAAAACTGTTTTTT.

The rearrangement joins TRBV9 to TRBJ2-7, with a possible D match to TRBD1 (5 bases). The V gene's germline CDR1 is SGDLS and CDR2 YYNGEE. Deletions cut 0 bases from V and 1 base from J, with 8 bases between. This CDR3 has 14 residues. The CDR3 nucleotides are TGTGCCAGCAGCGTAGAGGGGAATTCCTACGAGCAGTACTTC. It encodes CASSVEGNSYEQYF. Complete variable domain (other parts from reference TRBV9 and TRBJ2-7): DSGVTQTPKHLITATGQRVTLRCSPRSGDLSVYWYQQSLDQGLQFLIQYYNGEERAKGNILERFSAQQFPDLHSELNLSSLELGDSALYFCASSVEGNSYEQYFGPGTRLTVT.